This TCR beta chain was found in a study of blood T cell repertoires in COVID-19. Overall study context: Researchers got acute and convalescent COVID-19 samples from the United States, Italy and Spain. Nucleic acid was either cDNA or gDNA, and it came from T cells, B-cell-depleted T cells, or PBMCs.

The V gene's germline CDR1 is MRHNA and CDR2 SNTAGT. The CDR3 contains 15 residues. The V segment lost 7 bases and the J segment 5 bases; nucleotides outside the gene matches: 7. Clones were sequenced by immunoSEQ multiplex PCR, and TCRdb holds only the in-frame ones, with some missing. Of tens of thousands of clones in the sample, approximately 85% were seen once. Sample: peripheral blood. This sequence joins TRBV6-4 and TRBJ2-2, with TRBD2 matching 10 bases. This TCR came from a human donor in a cohort sampled during active COVID-19. In nucleotides, the CDR3 is TGTGCCAGCACGGCAGGGACTAGCGAAACCGGGGAGCTGTTTTTT. It specifies CASTAGTSETGELFF.